Below are 27 T cell receptor beta chains sequenced from a single sample in a study of blood T cell repertoires in COVID-19. Assay used: immunoSEQ multiplex PCR; TCRdb lists only in-frame clones, some missing. The sample holds 110,000 to 150,000 clones, 80% seen once. Sequencing input: peripheral blood. The receptors come from a man between 65 and 85 years old who had recovered from COVID-19.

The J gene is TRBJ2-3, the V gene TRBV7-9; TRBD2 agrees at 7 bases. The CDR3 runs 14 residues. The V gene end was trimmed by 5 bases and the J gene end by 3 bases; junction bases not matched to a gene: 5. The germline gives CDR1 SEHNR, CDR2 FQNEAQ (reference sequence). The CDR3 here is CASSQSSGTDTQYF. CDR3 nucleotides: TGTGCCAGCAGCCAATCTAGCGGAACAGATACGCAGTATTTT. Combining the CDR3 with reference TRBV7-9 and TRBJ2-3 gives the whole variable domain DTGVSQNPRHKITKRGQNVTFRCDPISEHNRLYWYRQTLGQGPEFLTYFQNEAQLEKSRLLSDRFSAERPKGSFSTLEIQRTEQGDSAMYLCASSQSSGTDTQYFGPGTRLTVL.

V gene TRBV6-4 combines with J gene TRBJ1-1, with a tentative D call TRBD1 (5 bases). V was cut by 5 bases and J by 7 bases, with 14 bases left in between. CDR3 length: 13 amino acids. CDR1 and CDR2 (germline): MRHNA, SNTAGT. The CDR3 protein is CASSKEGRGEAFF. In DNA form, the CDR3 reads TGTGCCAGCAGTAAGGAGGGGCGAGGTGAAGCTTTCTTT.

The chain employs TRBV6-5 and TRBJ2-5, with 8 bases that match TRBD1. The CDR3 has 16 amino acids. Germline V gene lookup returns CDR1 MNHEY and CDR2 SVGAGI. Germline trimming cut 0 bases from V and 4 bases from J; bases unmatched to any gene: 7. The CDR3 bases are TGTGCCAGCAGTTACTCCGACAGGGGCCCGGCAGAGACCCAGTACTTC. Translation gives CASSYSDRGPAETQYF.

With respect to this clone: The junction departs from the called germline gene at one end, perhaps through a read error. The genes are TRBV11-2 and TRBJ2-7; D is possibly TRBD1 (5 bases). CDR3 size: 13 residues. Germline CDR1 and CDR2: SGHAT and FQNNGV. CDR3 coding DNA: TGTGCCAGCAGCTTAGATCGAGGTAGTTCGGACACCTTC. This encodes CASSLDRGSSDTF.

V usage is TRBV7-9 and J usage is TRBJ2-5; D is possibly TRBD2 (7 bases). Trimming shortened V by 5 bases and J by 4 bases, and 17 bases separated the two germline ends. The CDR3 is made up of 15 amino acids. CDR1 SEHNR and CDR2 FQNEAQ come from the germline V gene (reference sequence). Here the CDR3 DNA reads TGTGCCAGCAGCGCTAAGGGGGGGGGTCGAGAGACCCAGTACTTC. Its protein is CASSAKGGGRETQYF.

The chain combines TRBV3-1 (or the pseudogene TRBV3-2) with TRBJ1-3, with no clear D. V lost 2 bases and J 7 bases, leaving 12 bases between the germline ends. The CDR3 length is 14 residues. The germline gives CDR1 LGHDT, CDR2 YNNKEL (reference sequence). DNA for the CDR3: TGTGCCAGCAGCCAACGAGGGTTCGGGAACACCATATATTTT. It specifies CASSQRGFGNTIYF.

This clone was counted a single time. The V gene is TRBV29-1, the J gene TRBJ2-7; 8 nucleotides agree with TRBD1. The CDR3 contains 13 residues. CDR1 and CDR2 (germline): SQVTM, ANQGSEA. V lost 4 bases to trimming and J lost 2 bases; unmatched junction nucleotides: 4. Written as DNA, the CDR3 is TGCAGCGTTGTGTCAGGGGGCGCCTACGAGCAGTACTTC. The encoded protein is CSVVSGGAYEQYF.

Only one count was recorded for this clone. CDR3 nucleotides: TGTGCCAGCAGCCGGCCCCAGGGGGAGAATGGCTACACCTTC. Protein: CASSRPQGENGYTF. J is TRBJ1-2 and V is TRBV5-4; TRBD1 aligns across 7 bases. CDR1 and CDR2 (germline): SGHNT, YYREEE (reference sequence). The V gene end was trimmed by 4 bases and the J gene end by 6 bases; junction bases not matched to a gene: 9. The CDR3 extends over 14 amino acids.

The rearrangement links TRBV7-3 to TRBJ2-5, with no clear D. Germline CDR1 and CDR2: SGHTA and FQGTGA. This CDR3 comprises 13 residues. V was clipped by 3 bases and J by 1 base, with 6 bases between them. Here the CDR3 reads CASSLWPQETQYF. The CDR3 DNA reads TGTGCCAGCAGCTTGTGGCCCCAAGAGACCCAGTACTTC.

The gene calls are TRBV5-1 and TRBJ2-3; 10 bases line up with TRBD2. Germline CDR1 SGHRS, CDR2 YFSETQ. The CDR3 contains 15 residues. Trimming at V came to 0 bases and at J to 6 bases, leaving 4 bases not matched to a gene. The CDR3 loop is CASSLALAGVDTQYF. Here the CDR3 DNA reads TGCGCCAGCAGCTTGGCCCTAGCGGGAGTTGATACGCAGTATTTT.

This clone was recorded only once. CDR3 loop: CASSLQGLMNTEAFF. Here the CDR3 DNA reads TGTGCCAGCAGTTTGCAGGGTCTTATGAACACTGAAGCTTTCTTT. The rearrangement joins TRBV28 to TRBJ1-1, with a tentative D call TRBD1 (5 bases). V lost 3 bases and J 0 bases, leaving 11 bases between the germline ends. Looked up from germline, CDR1 is MDHEN and CDR2 is SYDVKM. This CDR3 comprises 15 residues.

This chain links TRBV2 with TRBJ1-2; D unclear. V lost 1 base, J lost 13 bases, and 13 bases lay in between. There are 12 residues in the CDR3. From germline, CDR1 is SNHLY and CDR2 FYNNEI. DNA of the CDR3: TGTGCCAGCAGTGAAGACGTCGAGCCTTCCACCTTC. Amino acids: CASSEDVEPSTF.

This clone was detected once. The rearrangement links TRBV13 to TRBJ2-7, with D uncertain. V lost 0 bases and J lost 3, with 6 bases in between. Germline V gene lookup returns CDR1 PRHDT and CDR2 FYEKMQ (reference sequence). CDR3 length: 13 amino acids. The CDR3 loop is CASSLGPIYEQYF. CDR3 bases: TGTGCCAGCAGCTTAGGGCCTATCTACGAGCAGTACTTC.

CDR3 bases: TGTGCCAGCAGTCGTCCGAACACTGAAGCTTTCTTT. Translated: CASSRPNTEAFF. The chain combines TRBV6-4 with TRBJ1-1; D gene unclear. The CDR3 totals 12 residues. The germline V gene has CDR1 MRHNA and CDR2 SNTAGT. Trimming stripped 5 bases from V and 1 base from J, with 5 bases between.

V and J are TRBV27 and TRBJ2-7; 9 bases align to TRBD1. J was trimmed by 7 bases and V by 6 bases; bases with no gene match: 7. Germline assignment: CDR1 MNHEY and CDR2 SMNVEV (reference sequence). CDR3 length: 13 amino acids. The CDR3 nucleotides are TGTGCCAGCAGACTACAGGGGGCGGGAGAGCAGTACTTC. Translated: CASRLQGAGEQYF.

The chain has TRBV11-2 and TRBJ2-7; 10 nucleotides line up with TRBD1. Germline lookup yields CDR1 SGHAT and CDR2 FQNNGV. This CDR3 spans 15 amino acids. Trimming cost V 4 bases and J 3 bases; bases outside gene matches: 6. The CDR3 DNA reads as TGTGCCAGCAGCTACAGACAGGGGGCAATCTACGAGCAGTACTTC. Encoded protein: CASSYRQGAIYEQYF.

This clone was seen a handful of times. This CDR3 is CASRTFYEQYF. Here the CDR3 DNA reads TGTGCCAGCAGAACTTTCTACGAGCAGTACTTC. The genes are TRBV28 and TRBJ2-7, with D uncertain. The CDR3 is made up of 11 amino acids. Germline CDR1 reads MDHEN; CDR2 reads SYDVKM. The V end lost 6 bases, the J end lost 3 bases, and 6 bases lay between the germline ends. Variable domain in full (rest from reference TRBV28 and TRBJ2-7): DVKVTQSSRYLVKRTGEKVFLECVQDMDHENMFWYRQDPGLGLRLIYFSYDVKMKEKGDIPEGYSVSREKKERFSLILESASTNQTSMYLCASRTFYEQYFGPGTRLTVT.

The V and J genes are TRBV9 and TRBJ1-4; D remains unclear. Trimming left V 3 bases short and J 8 bases short, with 11 bases between. The CDR3 length is 13 residues. The germline CDR1 and CDR2 sequences are SGDLS and YYNGEE. CDR3 sequence: CASSAGGREKLFF. The CDR3 DNA is TGTGCCAGCAGCGCGGGAGGAAGAGAAAAACTGTTTTTT.

This chain joins TRBV10-2 and TRBJ2-1; maybe TRBD1 (5 bases). The CDR3 has 16 residues. Deletions cut 0 bases from V and 0 bases from J, with 9 bases between. Germline values: CDR1 WSHSY, CDR2 SAAADI. The CDR3 here is CASSESDSTSYNEQFF. The CDR3, as DNA: TGCGCCAGCAGTGAGTCAGACAGCACCTCCTACAATGAGCAGTTCTTC.

V and J are TRBV30 and TRBJ1-2, with D maybe TRBD1 (5 bases). V was shortened by 2 bases and J by 4 bases, with 14 bases between the two germline ends. The CDR3 runs to 14 residues. CDR1 GTSNPN and CDR2 SVGIG come from the germline V gene (reference sequence). CDR3 protein: CAWSLAKGAYGYTF. CDR3 coding DNA: TGTGCCTGGAGTCTCGCAAAAGGGGCCTATGGCTACACCTTC.

This chain joins TRBV29-1 and TRBJ2-5; TRBD1 matches at 7 bases. The J segment lost 2 bases and the V segment lost 6 bases, leaving 9 bases of the junction unmatched. This CDR3 has 14 residues. Per germline, CDR1 SQVTM and CDR2 ANQGSEA. The CDR3 reads CSVSLGTAQETQYF. CDR3 sequence (DNA): TGCAGCGTCAGTTTGGGGACAGCTCAAGAGACCCAGTACTTC.

The V call is TRBV5-4, the J call TRBJ2-1; TRBD2 aligns across 14 bases. Germline CDR1 is SGHNT and CDR2 is YYREEE (reference sequence). The CDR3 spans 14 residues. V lost 4 bases to trimming and J lost 10 bases; unmatched junction nucleotides: 4. The CDR3 DNA sequence: TGTGCCAGCAGCCCGGGACTAGCGGGAGACGAGCAGTTCTTC. Protein: CASSPGLAGDEQFF.

This chain connects TRBV19 to TRBJ2-4, with a weak D call TRBD1 (5 bases). From germline, CDR1 is LNHDA and CDR2 SQIVND (reference sequence). V was clipped by 6 bases and J by 1 base, with 13 bases between them. The CDR3 length is 15 residues. The CDR3 region is CASSQGLGAKNIQYF. The CDR3 DNA reads as TGTGCCAGTAGCCAGGGCTTGGGGGCCAAAAACATTCAGTACTTC.

The chain combines TRBV19 with TRBJ2-3; D is possibly TRBD2 (5 bases). The CDR3 contains 17 residues. V was cut by 5 bases and J by 5 bases, with 23 bases left in between. Germline V gives CDR1 LNHDA, CDR2 SQIVND (reference sequence). The CDR3 DNA reads as TGTGCCAGTAGTCGAGCGGTGGACGTCCCTGAGGGAGATACGCAGTATTTT. Translated: CASSRAVDVPEGDTQYF.

The chain combines TRBV7-3 with TRBJ2-3; 7 bases agree with TRBD2. The CDR3 totals 15 residues. Germline V gives CDR1 SGHTA, CDR2 FQGTGA. The V segment lost 3 bases and the J segment 6 bases; nucleotides outside the gene matches: 9. The CDR3 DNA sequence: TGTGCCAGCAGCTTGGGCGGGAGTAGTGTGGATACGCAGTATTTT. The encoded protein is CASSLGGSSVDTQYF. Looking up the rest from reference TRBV7-3 and TRBJ2-3 gives the full variable domain: GAGVSQTPSNKVTEKGKYVELRCDPISGHTALYWYRQSLGQGPEFLIYFQGTGAADDSGLPNDRFFAVRPEGSVSTLKIQRTERGDSAVYLCASSLGGSSVDTQYFGPGTRLTVL.

The chain links TRBV4-3 to TRBJ2-7; D perhaps matches TRBD2 (5 bases). Trimming took off 1 base at V and 1 base at J, with 8 bases between the two ends. Germline loops: CDR1 LGHNA, CDR2 YSLEER. The CDR3 runs 14 residues. CDR3 sequence: CASSQVRGSYEQYF. In nucleotides, the CDR3 is TGCGCCAGCAGCCAAGTCAGAGGGTCCTACGAGCAGTACTTC.

The CDR3 reads CASSVRTGGSGNTIYF. The CDR3 DNA sequence: TGTGCCAGCAGCGTAAGGACAGGGGGTTCTGGAAACACCATATATTTT. V usage is TRBV9 and J usage is TRBJ1-3; 10 nucleotides agree with TRBD1. The CDR3 runs 16 residues. With 1 base clipped from V and 1 base from J, the junction kept 2 bases outside the gene matches. Germline V gene sequence: CDR1 SGDLS, CDR2 YYNGEE. Full variable domain (outside the CDR3, taken from reference TRBV9 and TRBJ1-3): DSGVTQTPKHLITATGQRVTLRCSPRSGDLSVYWYQQSLDQGLQFLIQYYNGEERAKGNILERFSAQQFPDLHSELNLSSLELGDSALYFCASSVRTGGSGNTIYFGEGSWLTVV.